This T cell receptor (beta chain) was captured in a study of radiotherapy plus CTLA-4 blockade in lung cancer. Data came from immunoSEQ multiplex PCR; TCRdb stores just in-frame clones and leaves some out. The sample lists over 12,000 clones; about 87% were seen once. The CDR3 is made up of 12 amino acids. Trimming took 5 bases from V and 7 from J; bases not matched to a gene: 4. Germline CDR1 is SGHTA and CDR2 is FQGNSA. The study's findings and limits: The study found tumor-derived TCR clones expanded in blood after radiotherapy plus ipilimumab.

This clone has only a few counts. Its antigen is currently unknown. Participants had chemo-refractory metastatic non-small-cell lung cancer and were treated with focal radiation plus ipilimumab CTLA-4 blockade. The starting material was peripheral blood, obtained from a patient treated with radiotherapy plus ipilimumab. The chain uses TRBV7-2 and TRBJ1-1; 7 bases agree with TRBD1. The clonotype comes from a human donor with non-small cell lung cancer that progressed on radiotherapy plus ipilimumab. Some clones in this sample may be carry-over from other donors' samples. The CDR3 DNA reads TGTGCCAGCAGCCGACAGGGCCGTGAAGCTTTCTTT. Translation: CASSRQGREAFF.